The entry below gives a single TCR beta chain sequence along with its context. Its specificity is not known. Germline CDR1 is KGHSH and CDR2 is LQKENI. Trimming removed 3 bases from V and 7 bases from J, with 15 bases in between. The CDR3 loop spans 14 amino acids. The sample originates from a study of T cell responses to AZD1222 COVID-19 vaccine. Study-level results: Nearly half of spike-specific TCRs reportedly target unmutated variant regions. White British ancestry dominated among donors, who included more females, and clonal diversity was possibly underestimated.

Generated by immunoSEQ multiplex PCR, the TCRdb table keeps only in-frame clones and is missing some. The sample lists more than 140,000 clones; approximately 90% were seen once. This material consisted of peripheral blood, taken on day 0 of MenACWY control vaccination. The receptor was isolated from an adult in good health. This rearrangement joins TRBV18 to TRBJ1-1; no reliable D call. The chain's CDR3 is CASSPMRQPGEAFF. Here the CDR3 DNA reads TGTGCCAGCTCACCTATGCGGCAGCCTGGTGAAGCTTTCTTT.